This T cell receptor beta chain was sequenced for a study of blood T cell repertoires in COVID-19. Repertoires were generated with immunoSEQ multiplex PCR, while TCRdb's copy carries only in-frame clones and drops some. The sample has under 450,000 clones, roughly four fifths seen once. The sequence was obtained from a human donor with acute or convalescent COVID-19. The donor label of this sample is uncertain. Sequencing input: peripheral blood.

In nucleotides, the CDR3 is TGTGCCAGTAGTATGGGACAGGGCGACAACGAGCAGTACTTC. Its protein is CASSMGQGDNEQYF. The chain links TRBV19 to TRBJ2-7; TRBD1 aligns across 9 bases. Germline CDR1 is LNHDA and CDR2 is SQIVND (reference sequence). After removal of 3 bases from V and 5 bases from J, the junction contained 5 bases not matched to a gene. This CDR3 comprises 14 residues.